A single sample is the source of the 3 T cell receptor beta chains below, sequenced in a study of T cell responses to AZD1222 COVID-19 vaccine. Profiling relied on immunoSEQ multiplex PCR, and the TCRdb table lists in-frame clones only, not all of them. In the table there are 130,000 to 150,000 clones, approximately 90% of which are singletons. The source was peripheral blood, collected on day 0 of AZD1222 vaccination. The source is an adult in good health.

This clone is a singleton in its sample. CDR3 sequence: CASSPEVSEGPEDGYTF. The CDR3, as DNA: TGTGCCAGCAGCCCAGAGGTGTCAGAGGGCCCTGAAGATGGCTACACCTTC. The rearrangement links TRBV9 to TRBJ1-2; D uncertain. The CDR3 has 17 amino acids. Trimming took 4 bases from V and 6 from J, leaving 25 bases between them. Germline CDR1 SGDLS, CDR2 YYNGEE.

By its share, this clone is medium-sized. The V gene is TRBV5-8, the J gene TRBJ1-5; TRBD1 agrees at 8 bases. With V trimmed by 4 bases and J by 8 bases, 8 bases remained unmatched. The CDR3 contains 14 residues. Germline lookup yields CDR1 SGHTS and CDR2 YDEGEE. The CDR3 DNA reads TGTGCCAGCAGCCTGGACAGGGCTTCGGAGCCCCAGCATTTT. Amino acids: CASSLDRASEPQHF.

This clone has only a few counts. The genes are TRBV19 and TRBJ2-1; the D call may be TRBD1 or TRBD2 (5 bases each). Germline V gives CDR1 LNHDA, CDR2 SQIVND (reference sequence). The CDR3 covers 14 residues. Trimming cost V 10 bases and J 6 bases, with 19 bases left between them. DNA of the CDR3: TGTGCCACCTCCCCGGGGCGGAACTTCAATGAGCAGTTCTTC. Encoded protein: CATSPGRNFNEQFF.